The next 19 T cell receptor beta chains were all read from a single sample in a study of blood T cell repertoires in COVID-19. Assay used: immunoSEQ multiplex PCR; TCRdb lists only in-frame clones, some missing. The sample consists of 150,000 to 200,000 clones, roughly 86% of them appearing once. Sequences were obtained from peripheral blood. All receptors derive from a man between 70 and 80 years old with acute or convalescent COVID-19.

The V call is TRBV28, the J call TRBJ2-7; D ambiguous. Germline V gene data show CDR1 as MDHEN and CDR2 as SYDVKM. The CDR3 is 13 amino acids. V lost 7 bases, J lost 3 bases, and 13 bases lay in between. CDR3 nucleotides: TGTGCCAGCAAGCGTCTAGAGTTCTACGAGCAGTACTTC. It encodes CASKRLEFYEQYF.

This clone was counted once. The chain links TRBV2 to TRBJ2-3; possibly TRBD2 for D (5 bases). There are 11 residues in the CDR3. Trimming took off 7 bases at V and 6 bases at J, with 8 bases between the two ends. CDR1 SNHLY and CDR2 FYNNEI come from the germline V gene. The CDR3 DNA is TGTGCCAGCAATATAGCGGATACGCAGTATTTT. Amino acids: CASNIADTQYF.

The chain has TRBV4-1 and TRBJ2-2; 9 bases are shared with TRBD2. The CDR3 sequence is 15 residues long. Germline trimming cut 0 bases from V and 6 bases from J; bases unmatched to any gene: 2. From germline, CDR1 is MGHRA and CDR2 YSYEKL. CDR3 nucleotide sequence: TGCGCCAGCAGCCAAGACAGCGGGAGGTCCGGGGAGCTGTTTTTT. Protein sequence: CASSQDSGRSGELFF.

The chain links TRBV27 to TRBJ2-2; 8 bases line up with TRBD1. Germline V gene sequence: CDR1 MNHEY, CDR2 SMNVEV (reference sequence). The CDR3 is made up of 14 amino acids. V lost 5 bases, J lost 4 bases, and 3 bases stayed unmatched. Here the CDR3 reads CASSGTGSTGELFF. CDR3 in DNA: TGTGCCAGCAGTGGGACAGGAAGCACCGGGGAGCTGTTTTTT.

The chain carries TRBV6-6 and TRBJ1-1; D perhaps matches TRBD1 (5 bases). CDR3 length: 14 residues. Germline V CDR1 and CDR2: MNHNY, SVGAGI (reference sequence). V was pared by 6 bases and J by 1 base, with 12 bases between. The CDR3 sequence: CASSLRQGNTEAFF. CDR3 bases: TGTGCCAGCAGCTTAAGGCAGGGGAACACTGAAGCTTTCTTT.

The genes are TRBV28 and TRBJ1-5; D is unclear. The CDR3 covers 16 residues. V was pared by 2 bases and J by 0 bases, with 11 bases between. Looked up from germline, CDR1 is MDHEN and CDR2 is SYDVKM. The CDR3 DNA is TGTGCCAGCAGTTTACTGGCAGGCCTTAGCAATCAGCCCCAGCATTTT. Encoded protein: CASSLLAGLSNQPQHF.

The genes are TRBV4-3 and TRBJ2-5, with TRBD1 matching over 7 bases. CDR1 LGHNA and CDR2 YSLEER come from the germline V gene. The CDR3 covers 13 residues. Germline trimming cut 4 bases from V and 3 bases from J; bases unmatched to any gene: 2. CDR3 in DNA: TGCGCCAGCAGCCTAGGACAGGAAGAGACCCAGTACTTC. Its translation: CASSLGQEETQYF.

This chain links TRBV5-1 with TRBJ2-1, with a weak D call TRBD2 (5 bases). Germline CDR1 reads SGHRS; CDR2 reads YFSETQ. The V gene lost 6 bases and the J gene lost 7 bases, with 11 bases spanning the gap. CDR3 length: 12 residues. In DNA, the CDR3 is TGCGCCAGCATGGAAGGGAGAAATGAGCAGTTCTTC. It yields the protein CASMEGRNEQFF.

The chain carries TRBV20-1 and TRBJ1-2; 7 nucleotides line up with TRBD1. The germline gives CDR1 DFQATT, CDR2 SNEGSKA (reference sequence). J gave up 8 bases and V 6 bases, and 6 bases lay outside the gene matches. The CDR3 is made up of 11 amino acids. The CDR3 is CSAATGLGYTF. The CDR3 DNA reads as TGCAGTGCCGCGACAGGGCTGGGCTACACCTTC.

The V call is TRBV3-1 (or the pseudogene TRBV3-2), the J call TRBJ1-5, with 7 bases aligning to TRBD1. The CDR3 runs to 15 residues. In germline, CDR1 is LGHDT, CDR2 YNNKEL (reference sequence). V lost 6 bases to trimming and J lost 5 bases; unmatched junction nucleotides: 10. DNA for the CDR3: TGTGCCAGCAGTCGCTCTTGGGACAGCTATCAGCCCCAGCATTTT. Amino acid sequence: CASSRSWDSYQPQHF.

The genes are TRBV7-9 and TRBJ1-4, with D perhaps matching TRBD1 (5 bases). V was cut by 2 bases and J by 4 bases, with 8 bases left in between. The germline CDR1 and CDR2 sequences are SEHNR and FQNEAQ (reference sequence). There are 14 residues in the CDR3. CDR3 in amino acids: CASSLWGDNEKLFF. In DNA, the CDR3 is TGTGCCAGCAGCTTATGGGGGGATAATGAAAAACTGTTTTTT. Full variable domain (remainder filled in from reference TRBV7-9 and TRBJ1-4): DTGVSQNPRHKITKRGQNVTFRCDPISEHNRLYWYRQTLGQGPEFLTYFQNEAQLEKSRLLSDRFSAERPKGSFSTLEIQRTEQGDSAMYLCASSLWGDNEKLFFGSGTQLSVL.

The chain links TRBV27 to TRBJ2-7; TRBD1 agrees at 9 bases. Germline-derived CDR1 and CDR2 are MNHEY and SMNVEV (reference sequence). Unmatched junction bases numbered 2, after V lost 3 bases and J lost 2 bases. This CDR3 has 14 amino acids. CDR3: CASSLGTGPYEQYF. DNA for the CDR3: TGTGCCAGCAGTTTGGGGACAGGGCCCTACGAGCAGTACTTC.

The rearrangement uses TRBV9 and TRBJ2-3, with no clear D. This CDR3 spans 16 amino acids. The germline V and J ends were trimmed by 3 bases and 1 base, with 15 bases remaining between them. CDR1 and CDR2 from the germline V gene are SGDLS and YYNGEE. This CDR3 reads CASSAELAGGTDTQYF. The CDR3 DNA reads TGTGCCAGCAGCGCCGAGTTGGCCGGAGGCACAGATACGCAGTATTTT. Variable domain in full (rest from reference TRBV9 and TRBJ2-3): DSGVTQTPKHLITATGQRVTLRCSPRSGDLSVYWYQQSLDQGLQFLIQYYNGEERAKGNILERFSAQQFPDLHSELNLSSLELGDSALYFCASSAELAGGTDTQYFGPGTRLTVL.

This chain connects TRBV7-2 to TRBJ1-1; D is perhaps TRBD1 (5 bases). Between the trimmed V and J ends, which lost 1 base and 6 bases, there was a span of 6 bases. There are 12 residues in the CDR3. Germline lookup yields CDR1 SGHTA and CDR2 FQGNSA. The CDR3 protein is CASSLVGAEAFF. The CDR3 bases are TGTGCCAGCAGCTTAGTAGGGGCTGAAGCTTTCTTT.

This clone was detected once. The J gene is TRBJ2-7, the V gene TRBV19; unclear D gene. The CDR3 is made up of 12 amino acids. The germline gives CDR1 LNHDA, CDR2 SQIVND (reference sequence). Trimming cost V 8 bases and J 1 base, with 9 bases left between them. In DNA form, the CDR3 reads TGTGCCAGTTGCGAGATTTCCTACGAGCAGTACTTC. Its protein product is CASCEISYEQYF.

This chain uses TRBV4-3 with TRBJ1-1, with D possibly TRBD1 on 6 matching bases. Per germline, CDR1 LGHNA and CDR2 YSLEER. The CDR3 runs to 17 residues. V gave up 0 bases and J gave up 3 bases, with 17 bases separating them. The CDR3 here is CASSQDQQGEADTEAFF. CDR3 in DNA: TGCGCCAGCAGCCAAGACCAACAGGGAGAGGCTGACACTGAAGCTTTCTTT.

This chain uses TRBV9 with TRBJ1-3, with D possibly TRBD1 on 6 matching bases. Germline V gene sequence: CDR1 SGDLS, CDR2 YYNGEE. V was cut by 2 bases and J by 8 bases, with 20 bases left in between. The CDR3 consists of 16 residues. The CDR3 sequence is CASSVGRRGSWDTIYF. The CDR3, as DNA: TGTGCCAGCAGCGTGGGTAGAAGGGGGTCGTGGGACACCATATATTTT.

The chain carries TRBV6-6 and TRBJ1-2, with TRBD1 matching over 8 bases. The CDR3 sequence is 14 residues long. In germline, CDR1 is MNHNY, CDR2 SVGAGI (reference sequence). J lost 5 bases, V lost 6 bases, and 8 bases had no gene match. The CDR3 reads CASRPTGVRYGYTF. DNA of the CDR3: TGTGCCAGCAGGCCGACAGGGGTGAGGTATGGCTACACCTTC.

This rearrangement joins TRBV5-1 to TRBJ1-5; D gene unclear. This CDR3 spans 14 amino acids. CDR1 and CDR2 from the germline V gene are SGHRS and YFSETQ. The V gene lost 2 bases and the J gene lost 5 bases, with 11 bases spanning the gap. DNA for the CDR3: TGCGCCAGCAGCTTCGACGGAGAATATCAGCCCCAGCATTTT. As protein: CASSFDGEYQPQHF. Looking up the rest from reference TRBV5-1 and TRBJ1-5 gives the full variable domain: KAGVTQTPRYLIKTRGQQVTLSCSPISGHRSVSWYQQTPGQGLQFLFEYFSETQRNKGNFPGRFSGRQFSNSRSEMNVSTLELGDSALYLCASSFDGEYQPQHFGDGTRLSIL.